Below are 19 T cell receptor beta chains sequenced from a single sample in a study of blood T cell repertoires in COVID-19. Clones were read by immunoSEQ multiplex PCR, and TCRdb kept only the in-frame ones, dropping some. The sample holds more than 85,000 clones, about 90% seen once. The sequenced material came from peripheral blood. The receptor set was obtained from a human donor in a cohort sampled during active COVID-19.

The chain uses TRBV6-4 and TRBJ2-3; D perhaps matches TRBD2 (5 bases). Germline V lookup: CDR1 MRHNA, CDR2 SNTAGT. V was clipped by 5 bases and J by 6 bases, with 15 bases between them. The CDR3 is 14 amino acids. The DNA for the CDR3 is TGTGCCAGCAGTTTAGGACTCGAGTCGGATACGCAGTATTTT. It encodes CASSLGLESDTQYF.

The chain couples TRBV19 to TRBJ1-2; D gene ambiguous. The CDR3 loop spans 13 amino acids. V was clipped by 7 bases and J by 3 bases, with 12 bases between them. Germline CDR1 LNHDA, CDR2 SQIVND (reference sequence). The CDR3, as DNA: TGTGCCAGTAATCTCGGAGGAGACTATGGCTACACCTTC. This translates into CASNLGGDYGYTF.

The chain is built from TRBV10-1 and TRBJ2-1; D perhaps matches TRBD1 (6 bases). This CDR3 is built from 16 residues. Trimming removed 6 bases at V and 1 base at J, with 16 bases between. Looked up from germline, CDR1 is WNHNN and CDR2 is SYGVQD (reference sequence). The CDR3 protein is CASSPLQGRSYNEQFF. Here the CDR3 DNA reads TGCGCCAGCAGCCCTTTACAGGGAAGGTCCTACAATGAGCAGTTCTTC.

The rearrangement uses TRBV7-3 and TRBJ2-6, with unresolved D. CDR1 is SGHTA, CDR2 FQGTGA, per germline. Between the trimmed V and J ends, which lost 5 bases and 1 base, there was a span of 9 bases. The CDR3 runs to 15 residues. CDR3 nucleotides: TGTGCCAGCAGCGTCACGGAGTCTGGGGCCAACGTCCTGACTTTC. Residues: CASSVTESGANVLTF.

This chain connects TRBV5-6 to TRBJ2-1; D possibly corresponds to TRBD2 (5 bases). The length of the CDR3 is 12 residues. Germline lookup yields CDR1 SGHDT and CDR2 YYEEEE. Trimming stripped 0 bases from V and 15 bases from J, with 13 bases between. The CDR3 is CASSLETTIPFF. The CDR3, as DNA: TGTGCCAGCAGCTTGGAAACGACTATTCCGTTCTTC.

A few counts support this clone. The chain links TRBV10-2 to TRBJ1-3; the match to TRBD1 covers 8 bases. V shed 5 bases and J 4 bases; nucleotides not matched to a gene: 7. The CDR3 is 15 residues long. Germline V lookup: CDR1 WSHSY, CDR2 SAAADI. Here the CDR3 DNA reads TGCGCCAGCAGTTCGGGACAGGTTGTCGGAAACACCATATATTTT. It translates to CASSSGQVVGNTIYF.

CDR3 nucleotides: TGTGCCAGCAGCTCCTATGGCAATGAGCAGTTCTTC. Protein product: CASSSYGNEQFF. This chain connects TRBV7-3 to TRBJ2-1; D is uncertain. V was trimmed by 4 bases and J by 6 bases, leaving 7 bases between them. This CDR3 is 12 amino acids long. Germline loops: CDR1 SGHTA, CDR2 FQGTGA.

The count of this clone is one. The V and J genes are TRBV7-6 and TRBJ2-1; TRBD2 aligns across 13 bases. V trimming: 3 bases; J trimming: 7 bases; junction bases outside the gene matches: 6. CDR1 is SGHVS and CDR2 is FNYEAQ in the germline V gene. The CDR3 runs to 16 residues. CDR3 in amino acids: CASSFQLAGGRNEQFF. The CDR3 DNA reads TGTGCCAGCAGCTTCCAACTAGCGGGGGGGCGAAATGAGCAGTTCTTC.

V gene TRBV30 combines with J gene TRBJ2-4; D call uncertain. There are 18 residues in the CDR3. The V gene lost 0 bases and the J gene lost 1 base, with 19 bases spanning the gap. Germline loops: CDR1 GTSNPN, CDR2 SVGIG (reference sequence). CDR3 nucleotides: TGTGCCTGGAGTGTAGCTCGCCGAAAGTCCTATGCCAAAAACATTCAGTACTTC. This sequence encodes CAWSVARRKSYAKNIQYF.

The chain has TRBV6-6 and TRBJ1-1; TRBD1 matches at 7 bases. With V trimmed by 6 bases and J by 1 base, 8 bases remained unmatched. Germline CDR1 MNHNY, CDR2 SVGAGI (reference sequence). CDR3 length: 15 residues. The CDR3 DNA reads TGTGCCAGCAGGCCACAGGGGACACAGAACACTGAAGCTTTCTTT. Translated, it gives CASRPQGTQNTEAFF.

This clone was detected only a few times. The chain is built from TRBV5-4 and TRBJ2-1; 8 nucleotides line up with TRBD2. Germline loops: CDR1 SGHNT, CDR2 YYREEE (reference sequence). CDR3 length: 14 amino acids. With V trimmed by 7 bases and J by 7 bases, 10 bases remained unmatched. The CDR3 reads CASGWRGARNEQFF. In DNA, the CDR3 is TGTGCCAGCGGGTGGCGGGGGGCCCGGAATGAGCAGTTCTTC.

This chain connects TRBV10-2 to TRBJ1-4, with TRBD1 matching 7 bases. V shed 6 bases and J 4 bases; nucleotides not matched to a gene: 5. The germline gives CDR1 WSHSY, CDR2 SAAADI. The length of the CDR3 is 14 residues. Here the CDR3 reads CASRPGTVNEKLFF. As DNA, the CDR3 is TGCGCCAGCAGGCCAGGGACAGTTAATGAAAAACTGTTTTTT.

The rearrangement joins TRBV9 to TRBJ1-3; D is perhaps TRBD1 (5 bases). CDR1 and CDR2 (germline): SGDLS, YYNGEE. The V gene lost 4 bases and the J gene lost 4 bases, with 18 bases spanning the gap. The CDR3 length is 16 residues. In DNA, the CDR3 is TGTGCCAGCAGCTCTCCCTTGGGAGGGGAAGGAAACACCATATATTTT. This encodes CASSSPLGGEGNTIYF.

The chain combines TRBV9 with TRBJ2-2, with TRBD1 as a possible D gene (5 bases). V lost 4 bases, J lost 7 bases, and 23 bases lay in between. Germline lookup yields CDR1 SGDLS and CDR2 YYNGEE. The CDR3 spans 17 residues. CDR3 protein: CASSISPLGRAVGELFF. CDR3 bases: TGTGCCAGCAGCATTAGTCCTCTGGGCAGGGCGGTCGGGGAGCTGTTTTTT.

The genes are TRBV4-1 and TRBJ2-6; 10 bases are a match to TRBD2. Germline V gene sequence: CDR1 MGHRA, CDR2 YSYEKL. V lost 6 bases, J lost 4 bases, and 12 bases stayed unmatched. The CDR3 sequence is 18 residues long. CDR3 nucleotides: TGCGCCAGCAGATTCAGCGGGGGGGCGACCTCAGGGGCCAACGTCCTGACTTTC. Translated, it gives CASRFSGGATSGANVLTF.

This clone was counted at least ten times. The rearrangement joins TRBV5-1 to TRBJ1-1; 8 bases are shared with TRBD1. Unmatched junction bases numbered 8, after V lost 4 bases and J lost 9 bases. The CDR3 has 13 residues. CDR1 and CDR2 from the germline V gene are SGHRS and YFSETQ. The CDR3 DNA reads as TGCGCCAGCAGCCAAGGACAGGGCGCACAAGCTTTCTTT. This encodes CASSQGQGAQAFF.

V gene TRBV28 combines with J gene TRBJ1-1; D might be TRBD1 (6 bases). V shed 10 bases and J shed 6 bases, with 27 bases lying between them. The CDR3 has 16 amino acids. In germline, CDR1 is MDHEN, CDR2 SYDVKM. The CDR3 is CATHPHVQGGFAEAFF. The CDR3 region has the DNA TGTGCCACGCACCCGCACGTACAGGGTGGTTTCGCTGAAGCTTTCTTT.

The chain uses TRBV11-2 and TRBJ1-2; D not resolved. Trimming removed 5 bases at V and 6 bases at J, with 13 bases between. This CDR3 has 13 residues. Germline V lookup: CDR1 SGHAT, CDR2 FQNNGV. The CDR3 DNA reads TGTGCCAGCAGCCGCGGCCTAAGGCATGGCTACACCTTC. Its protein product is CASSRGLRHGYTF.

This clone occurred many times. This chain joins TRBV3-1 (or the pseudogene TRBV3-2) and TRBJ1-1; D unresolved. Deletions cut 0 bases from V and 1 base from J, with 6 bases between. The CDR3 consists of 14 residues. Looked up from germline, CDR1 is LGHDT and CDR2 is YNNKEL (reference sequence). CDR3 nucleotide sequence: TGTGCCAGCAGCCAAGAATCCGGGAACACTGAAGCTTTCTTT. It codes for CASSQESGNTEAFF.